This T cell receptor beta chain was retrieved from a study of T-cell reconstitution after alpha-beta-depleted transplantation in children. The CDR3 runs 16 residues. The V end lost 4 bases, the J end lost 0 bases, and 16 bases lay between the germline ends. Germline lookup yields CDR1 SGHDT and CDR2 YYEEEE. This clonotype has a handful of counts. Construction of the TCRbeta library involved unique molecular identifiers. MiXCR, run by TCRdb on the PCR reads, gives a single entry per CDR3 protein. Here the sample spans some 500,000 distinct CDR3 sequences, approximately 16% being singletons. The receptor comes from a human donor who donated a stem cell graft to a child with acute lymphoblastic leukemia. This chain links TRBV5-6 with TRBJ1-1; no clear D gene. Specimen: PBMCs from the stem cell graft donor, collected from the stem cell graft. In nucleotides, the CDR3 is TGTGCCAGCAGCCCCGAATACGGGGAAGTGAACACTGAAGCTTTCTTT. Its protein is CASSPEYGEVNTEAFF.